The rows below give T cell receptor beta chains drawn from one sample of a study of T cells in Graves' hyperthyroidism and ophthalmopathy. Each CDR3 protein gets one entry after TCRdb re-called the multiplex PCR reads with MiXCR. The repertoire includes some 600,000 distinct CDR3 sequences, roughly 14% of them detected once, and more than 4.5% sits in the top ten. Sequencing was carried out using blood. Every receptor here comes from a woman aged 30 to 39 with Graves' hyperthyroidism that later progressed to Graves' ophthalmopathy. Both conserved end residues are part of each CDR3. Fields, in order: V gene, clone size, CDR3 protein. Size is stated for part of the rows, as once, few or many counts, or as a class when the clone is expanded.

>TRBV6-6|many
CASSYPLVTGELFF
>TRBV28|many
CASSLAGQGRYGYTF
>TRBV6-1|.
CASSEGGGFYEQYF
>TRBV18|.
CASSPNTGGGGQPQHF
>TRBV10-3|few
CAISESRLNTGELFF
>TRBV19|many
CASNQLVRWCIYGYTF
>TRBV20-1|few
CSALGGTIGDNEQFF
>TRBV7-3|many
CASSSGQQTSEAFF
>TRBV30|many
CAWSRQGASDYGYTF
>TRBV12-3/TRBV12-4|.
CASSVPDRTNSPLHF
>TRBV15|many
CATRNKADTQYF
>TRBV20-1|many
CSARQWNTEAFF
>TRBV7-9|.
CASSWRGQGNEKLFF
>TRBV11-3|few
CASSQTGSGGEQFF
>TRBV5-4|few
CASSLGAGADEQYF
>TRBV19|few
CASSRRTSGSSYEQYF
>TRBV29-1|few
CSVTKIHRDRPYEQYF
>TRBV19|.
CASSLSRGVSGTQYF
>TRBV2|many
CASRREAPPRDTQYF
>TRBV11-2|many
CASSGGRSGDTYNEQFF
>TRBV5-8|few
CASSFGFVSEDTQYF
>TRBV19|many
CASSSINIAEKLFF
>TRBV5-8|few
CASSLAGGINYGYTF
>TRBV27|.
CASISGTEAFF
>TRBV27|many
CASSLVGETQYF
>TRBV18|.
CASSPGRTAYEQYF
>TRBV20-1|many
CSARDPNGTGTTYEQYF
>TRBV7-2|.
CASSPLSRYSGNTIYF
>TRBV20-1|many
CSARDSGSSNEQFF
>TRBV6-2/TRBV6-3|few
CASSDVGYNEQFF
>TRBV6-1|few
CASSNVIQEAYGYTF
>TRBV29-1|many
CSVEIGQGNTEAFF
>TRBV6-6|many
CASSYWGENTEAFF
>TRBV6-2/TRBV6-3|many
CASSYGGQKDGYTF
>TRBV12-3/TRBV12-4|many
CASSLRGRDEQFF
>TRBV30|many
CAWSVGPDSSIGELFF
>TRBV29-1|.
CSVSTSGRGYSEQFF
>TRBV7-2|many
CASSLGNQPDTQYF
>TRBV7-2|.
CASSFGQGIYEQFF
>TRBV6-2/TRBV6-3|many
CASSYDPSGYTDTQYF
>TRBV18|many
CASSPTTGGAGTEAFF
>TRBV5-5|.
CASSLPPSGRRYEQYF
>TRBV7-9|few
CASSTYRDRPGEQYF
>TRBV28|many
CASKESNSPLHF
>TRBV6-1|.
CASSGRTDSYEQYF
>TRBV29-1|few
CSVRTGYEQYF
>TRBV30|many
CAWGPGGPVHQPQHF
>TRBV2|many
CASSFGGTDTQYF
>TRBV19|.
CASSMDGYQPQHF